The T cell receptor beta chain under discussion was sequenced for a study of OX40 agonist ivuxolimab in advanced cancers. Study at large: Dose-escalation patients had hepatocellular carcinoma, melanoma, renal cell or head and neck cancer. The mean age was roughly 60 years, ranging from about 23 to 85, with around four fifths of participants male. Three patients got partial responses; one had hepatocellular carcinoma and two had cutaneous melanoma. Regarding the study as a whole: Expanded peripheral T cells had an undetermined antigen specificity.

This clone has more than one count but fewer than ten. As yet, its antigen is unknown. Generated by immunoSEQ multiplex PCR, the TCRdb table keeps only in-frame clones and is missing some. The sample lists 65,000 to 90,000 clones, 91% occurring once. This receptor was taken from an adult with an advanced solid tumor such as melanoma, head and neck, liver or kidney cancer. Sequencing was performed on CD4+ or CD8+ T cells sorted from blood, taken in a trial of the OX40 agonist ivuxolimab.

The CDR3 sequence is CASSLVSGGTYEQYF. CDR3 DNA: TGTGCCAGCAGCTTAGTGTCGGGGGGTACCTACGAGCAGTACTTC. The chain uses TRBV7-2 and TRBJ2-7; TRBD2 aligns across 7 bases. This CDR3 is built from 15 residues. CDR1 is SGHTA, CDR2 FQGNSA, per germline. J lost 2 bases, V lost 1 base, and 5 bases had no gene match.